The T cell receptor beta chain under discussion was sequenced for a study of T cell changes during pregnancy in multiple sclerosis. Trimming removed 0 bases from V and 4 bases from J; junction bases left unmatched: 10. Germline V gene sequence: CDR1 MGHRA, CDR2 YSYEKL. CDR3 length: 17 residues. TCRdb's copy holds only in-frame clones and misses some; the assay was immunoSEQ multiplex PCR. The table lists 100,000 or so clones, about 92% of them singletons. The J gene is TRBJ2-7, the V gene TRBV4-1; 9 bases are shared with TRBD2. The origin of this receptor is a female donor with multiple sclerosis, enrolled in a pregnancy study. The sequences come from peripheral blood, collected in the second trimester of pregnancy. The DNA for the CDR3 is TGCGCCAGCAGCCAAGAAGTTGGGGGCGGGAGGGGGTACGAGCAGTACTTC. Its protein is CASSQEVGGGRGYEQYF.